These 7 T cell receptor beta chains were sequenced from one sample in a study of blood T cell repertoires in COVID-19. Assay: immunoSEQ multiplex PCR; the TCRdb copy retains only in-frame clones and omits some. Seen here are about 180,000 clones, around 80% observed once, and the top ten hold roughly 12%. The specimen was peripheral blood. Receptors originate from a woman aged 80 or over with COVID-19, enrolled during active disease.

Details on this clone: Other DNA variants within this sample encode the same CDR3. The chain employs TRBV7-9 and TRBJ2-7, with 10 nucleotides matching TRBD2. The germline V gene has CDR1 SEHNR and CDR2 FQNEAQ (reference sequence). The junction had 0 bases not matched to a gene; V was cut back by 1 base and J by 0 bases. This CDR3 contains 15 residues. CDR3 coding DNA: TGTGCCAGCAGCTTAGGACTAGCGGGCTCCTACGAGCAGTACTTC. As protein: CASSLGLAGSYEQYF. The full variable domain, its missing parts supplied by reference TRBV7-9 and TRBJ2-7, is DTGVSQNPRHKITKRGQNVTFRCDPISEHNRLYWYRQTLGQGPEFLTYFQNEAQLEKSRLLSDRFSAERPKGSFSTLEIQRTEQGDSAMYLCASSLGLAGSYEQYFGPGTRLTVT.

The gene calls are TRBV6-2 or TRBV6-3 and TRBJ2-3; possible D gene TRBD2, 5 bases. The V gene's germline CDR1 is MNHEY and CDR2 SVGEGT. There are 13 residues in the CDR3. Trimming cost V 2 bases and J 12 bases, with 15 bases left between them. The CDR3 bases are TGTGCCAGCAGTTACGAGCGGCGGTCCATTCAGTATTTT. Translated: CASSYERRSIQYF.

This chain joins TRBV5-6 and TRBJ1-2; D gene ambiguous. The ends were cut back, 4 bases at V and 1 base at J, with 11 bases in the middle. Germline V CDR1 and CDR2: SGHDT, YYEEEE. CDR3 length: 14 amino acids. The CDR3 loop is CASSNGGGNYGYTF. In nucleotides, the CDR3 is TGTGCCAGCAGCAACGGAGGAGGTAACTATGGCTACACCTTC.

The gene calls are TRBV5-3 and TRBJ2-6, with 9 bases identical to TRBD1. TRBV5-3 is an ORF for which the function is uncertain. With V trimmed by 0 bases and J by 3 bases, 7 bases remained unmatched. The CDR3 is 18 residues long. The CDR3 region is CARSLVWTGAFGANVLTF. Here the CDR3 DNA reads TGTGCCAGAAGCTTGGTTTGGACAGGGGCTTTTGGGGCCAACGTCCTGACTTTC.

The CDR3, as DNA: TGTGCCAGTAGTAATAGAGCAGGCGGGAGACACACCGGGGAGCTGTTTTTT. This codes for CASSNRAGGRHTGELFF. The rearrangement links TRBV19 to TRBJ2-2; TRBD2 matches at 7 bases. V lost 4 bases, J lost 3 bases, and 11 bases stayed unmatched. Germline-derived CDR1 and CDR2 are LNHDA and SQIVND (reference sequence). The CDR3 sequence is 17 residues long.

The chain links TRBV29-1 to TRBJ2-1, with D possibly being TRBD1 (7 bases). Trimming took 6 bases from V and 12 from J, leaving 27 bases between them. Germline CDR1 and CDR2: SQVTM and ANQGSEA. The CDR3 loop spans 15 amino acids. The CDR3 bases are TGCAGCGTCCAGACCGGGACAGATGCCTGGGGGGTGCAGTTCTTC. Translating it yields CSVQTGTDAWGVQFF.

This clone came up a few times. The rearrangement uses TRBV28 and TRBJ2-1; D call uncertain. V lost 1 base and J 5 bases, leaving 12 bases between the germline ends. The CDR3 is 15 amino acids. The germline V gene has CDR1 MDHEN and CDR2 SYDVKM. The CDR3 here is CASSLYRIGNNEQFF. CDR3 nucleotide sequence: TGTGCCAGCAGTTTATACCGTATCGGTAACAATGAGCAGTTCTTC.